What follows describes a single TCR beta chain. The germline CDR1 and CDR2 sequences are SGHRS and YFSETQ. V shed 4 bases and J 0 bases; nucleotides not matched to a gene: 6. The CDR3 has 15 amino acids. Seattle patients were enrolled during active infection and followed longitudinally. The sample originates from a study of blood T cell repertoires in COVID-19. Study-level background: The origin of the acute and convalescent COVID-19 samples was the United States, Italy and Spain. Nucleic acid was either cDNA or gDNA, and it came from T cells, B-cell-depleted T cells, or PBMCs.

Data came from immunoSEQ multiplex PCR; TCRdb stores just in-frame clones and leaves some out. Here the sample spans 120,000 or so clones, around 85% being singletons. Sequenced input: peripheral blood. The TCR was taken from a man aged 30 to 45 with COVID-19, enrolled during active disease. The V gene is TRBV5-1, the J gene TRBJ1-2; TRBD1 agrees at 7 bases. CDR3 in DNA: TGCGCCAGCAGCGCGGGGACAGCCACTAACTATGGCTACACCTTC. Its protein product is CASSAGTATNYGYTF.